A single sample is the source of the 18 T cell receptor beta chains below, sequenced in a study of Graves' ophthalmopathy and Graves' hyperthyroidism. Using RNA transcripts, the TCR beta CDR3 regions were amplified. HTBI primers were employed in first-round RT-PCR, then a second-round multiplex PCR followed. TCRdb itself ran the multiplex PCR reads through MiXCR, one entry per CDR3 protein. The sample records 660,000 or so distinct CDR3 sequences, over 40% being singletons. Sequencing input: peripheral blood. These receptors were obtained from an adult man with Graves' ophthalmopathy.

The chain links TRBV4-3 to TRBJ1-1; no clear D gene. With 0 bases removed from V and 1 base from J, the gap between germline ends came to 9 bases. CDR1 and CDR2 (germline): LGHNA, YSLEER. The CDR3 runs 15 residues. Here the CDR3 reads CASSQDSRWNTEAFF. CDR3 bases: TGCGCCAGCAGCCAAGACTCGAGGTGGAACACTGAAGCTTTCTTT.

As for this clonotype: Given the absence of the conserved phenylalanine or tryptophan at the CDR3 end, a read error is likely. It is unclear where the CDR3 begins or ends on the DNA, so no DNA is shown, and the CDR3 is as TCRdb lists it. The rearrangement links TRBV15 to TRBJ1-1; TRBD1, as called in the table, went unchecked against the DNA. The CDR3 length equals 10 residues, ends included. CDR1 and CDR2 from the germline V gene are LNHNV and YYDKDF (reference sequence). Here the CDR3 reads CATSGTGDYY.

The chain recombines TRBV2 with TRBJ1-3; 9 bases are a match to TRBD1. V lost 6 bases to trimming and J lost 5 bases; unmatched junction nucleotides: 5. Germline CDR1 is SNHLY and CDR2 is FYNNEI. The CDR3 sequence is 14 residues long. CDR3 in DNA: TGTGCCAGCAGCCCGGGACAGGGAAGAAACACCATATATTTT. This gives the protein CASSPGQGRNTIYF.

Worth noting for this clonotype: Mismatch with germline at one junction end may stem from a read error. This chain joins TRBV25-1 and TRBJ1-2; 8 bases are a match to TRBD1. The CDR3 totals 17 residues. The germline V gene encodes CDR1 MGHDK and CDR2 SYGVNS. The CDR3 here is CACSAFGTGGLNYGYTF. CDR3 DNA sequence: TGTGCCTGCAGTGCTTTCGGGACAGGAGGTTTGAACTATGGCTACACCTTC.

At least ten counts were recorded for this clonotype. CDR3 coding DNA: TGCAGTGCTAGAGGGTTTAAGGACAACGGGGAGCTGTTTTTT. Its protein product is CSARGFKDNGELFF. This chain uses TRBV20-1 with TRBJ2-2; tentative D call: TRBD1 (5 bases). This CDR3 region has 14 residues. V lost 1 base, J lost 7 bases, and 13 bases lay in between. Germline V gene sequence: CDR1 DFQATT, CDR2 SNEGSKA (reference sequence).

The V and J genes are TRBV19 and TRBJ2-2; TRBD1 matches at 12 bases. V shed 5 bases and J 7 bases; nucleotides not matched to a gene: 5. This CDR3 has 15 amino acids. Per the germline V gene, CDR1 is LNHDA and CDR2 is SQIVND (reference sequence). The CDR3 protein is CASSGDRGPGGELFF. The CDR3, as DNA: TGTGCCAGTAGTGGGGACAGGGGGCCTGGCGGGGAGCTGTTTTTT. Together with reference TRBV19 and TRBJ2-2, the CDR3 gives the full variable domain: DGGITQSPKYLFRKEGQNVTLSCEQNLNHDAMYWYRQDPGQGLRLIYYSQIVNDFQKGDIAEGYSVSREKKESFPLTVTSAQKNPTAFYLCASSGDRGPGGELFFGEGSRLTVL.

This chain connects TRBV25-1 to TRBJ1-1, with D tentatively TRBD1 (5 bases). Per germline, CDR1 MGHDK and CDR2 SYGVNS. This CDR3 has 14 amino acids. The CDR3 protein is CARDLGGVSTEAFF. The CDR3 nucleotides are TGTGCTAGAGATCTTGGGGGAGTCAGCACTGAAGCTTTCTTT.

V gene TRBV25-1 combines with J gene TRBJ1-2; D may be TRBD1 (6 bases). The germline V gene encodes CDR1 MGHDK and CDR2 SYGVNS. Trimming left V 3 bases short and J 6 bases short, with 11 bases between. The CDR3 has 13 amino acids. CDR3: CASSDQDSHGYTF. The DNA for the CDR3 is TGTGCCAGCAGTGATCAGGACAGCCATGGCTACACCTTC.

This rearrangement joins TRBV6-6 to TRBJ1-5, with unresolved D. Germline V gene lookup returns CDR1 MNHNY and CDR2 SVGAGI (reference sequence). Trimming removed 6 bases at V and 0 bases at J, with 12 bases between. This CDR3 has 15 residues. This CDR3 reads CASSLRRTSNQPQHF. CDR3 DNA: TGTGCCAGCAGCTTGCGCAGGACTAGCAATCAGCCCCAGCATTTT.

The V call is TRBV2, the J call TRBJ2-2; D ambiguous. Trimming removed 1 base at V and 9 bases at J, with 0 bases between. Germline CDR1 SNHLY, CDR2 FYNNEI. This CDR3 region has 10 residues. DNA of the CDR3: TGTGCCAGCAGTGAAGGGGAGCTGTTTTTT. Encoded protein: CASSEGELFF. Using reference TRBV2 and TRBJ2-2 for the parts outside the CDR3, the full variable domain is EPEVTQTPSHQVTQMGQEVILRCVPISNHLYFYWYRQILGQKVEFLVSFYNNEISEKSEIFDDQFSVERPDGSNFTLKIRSTKLEDSAMYFCASSEGELFFGEGSRLTVL.

The CDR3 DNA follows: TGTGCCAGCAGTTCACCCAGGGACCCTTTGGACGGCTACACCTTC. Translating it yields CASSSPRDPLDGYTF. The chain has TRBV6-2 or TRBV6-3 and TRBJ1-2, with a tentative D call TRBD1 (5 bases). Germline CDR1 MNHEY, CDR2 SVGEGT. The V end lost 4 bases, the J end lost 8 bases, and 20 bases lay between the germline ends. The CDR3 has 15 amino acids.

This clonotype was picked up a small number of times. The J gene is TRBJ2-7, the V gene TRBV5-1; 7 bases are a match to TRBD2. Per the germline V gene, CDR1 is SGHRS and CDR2 is YFSETQ. CDR3 length equals 14 residues. With V trimmed by 0 bases and J by 6 bases, 6 bases remained unmatched. The CDR3 region has the DNA TGCGCCAGCAGCTTGGGGGGGGGGAGCGGCGAGCAGTACTTC. It encodes CASSLGGGSGEQYF.

This clonotype has ten or more counts. The chain employs TRBV10-3 and TRBJ1-3; tentatively, D is TRBD1 (6 bases). Trimming took off 10 bases at V and 0 bases at J, with 13 bases between the two ends. The CDR3 runs to 14 residues. Germline assignment: CDR1 ENHRY and CDR2 SYGVKD. The CDR3 is CATIKDSSGNTIYF. CDR3 bases: TGTGCCACCATAAAGGACAGCTCTGGAAACACCATATATTTT.

As for this clonotype: This may arise from a read error, as a much more abundant clone is one base away. The chain has TRBV20-1 and TRBJ2-5, with D perhaps TRBD2 (6 bases). This CDR3 contains 15 residues. Germline CDR1 is DFQATT and CDR2 is SNEGSKA (reference sequence). The CDR3 DNA is TGCAGTGCTAGCCCACTAGCTATTAGCTCCTACGAGCAGCACTTC. This gives the protein CSASPLAISSYEQHF.

This clonotype was detected many times. The CDR3 DNA is TGTGCCAGCAGCACACGGAACAGGGAAAATGGCTACACCTTC. Residues: CASSTRNRENGYTF. The J gene is TRBJ1-2, the V gene TRBV7-2; D may be TRBD1 (6 bases). This CDR3 region has 14 residues. V lost 5 bases and J lost 6, with 16 bases in between. The germline CDR1 and CDR2 sequences are SGHTA and FQGNSA.

The rearrangement uses TRBV5-1 and TRBJ1-1, with a tentative D call TRBD1 (5 bases). This CDR3 contains 13 residues. V was trimmed by 3 bases and J by 4 bases, leaving 10 bases between them. Germline-derived CDR1 and CDR2 are SGHRS and YFSETQ. DNA of the CDR3: TGCGCCAGCAGCTATGAGGGACCCACTGAAGCTTTCTTT. Amino acids: CASSYEGPTEAFF.

This clonotype was recorded many times. V is TRBV7-9 and J is TRBJ2-2, with D possibly matching TRBD1 (6 bases). The length of the CDR3 is 15 residues. The germline V gene has CDR1 SEHNR and CDR2 FQNEAQ (reference sequence). Trimming cost V 4 bases and J 0 bases, with 9 bases left between them. The CDR3 here is CASSYWTANTGELFF. For the CDR3, the DNA is TGTGCCAGCAGCTATTGGACAGCGAACACCGGGGAGCTGTTTTTT.

This clonotype was found many times. The chain couples TRBV6-6 to TRBJ1-5; no firm D call. The ends were cut back, 7 bases at V and 7 bases at J, with 5 bases in the middle. Germline CDR1 is MNHNY and CDR2 is SVGAGI (reference sequence). The CDR3 consists of 10 residues. The CDR3 DNA reads TGTGCCAGCAAGGTCCAGCCCCAGCATTTT. It specifies CASKVQPQHF.